What follows describes a single TCR beta chain. What it binds is unknown. This sample is part of a study of cytomegalovirus exposure and HLA in healthy donors. Study results and limitations: TCR beta V segments were, for the most part, productive about 87% or about 30% of the time in an earlier analysis. The study found most TCR sequences rare, yet found some public TCRs in many donors. One later analysis reportedly identified an Asian-associated ancestry cluster that showed fewer N-insertions than the approximately 700-donor mean.

The CDR3 is 17 residues long. While unrecorded immune exposures were likely, the donors were nominally healthy when sampled. PCR was performed using 60 Vbeta and 13 Jbeta primers. Assay used: immunoSEQ multiplex PCR; TCRdb lists only in-frame clones, some missing. The table has around 200,000 clones, approximately 79% seen once. The rearrangement links TRBV12-1 to TRBJ1-6; the D segment call TRBD1 is taken from the table without a DNA check. TRBV12-1 is a recognized pseudogene. The specimen was PBMCs. This clonotype was sampled from a man in his forties in good health and CMV-seropositive. CDR3 in amino acids: CASSFDRGSSYNSPLHF. CDR3 nucleotide sequence: TGTGCCAGCAGCTTTGACAGGGGGAGCTCCTATAATTCACCCCTCCACTTT.